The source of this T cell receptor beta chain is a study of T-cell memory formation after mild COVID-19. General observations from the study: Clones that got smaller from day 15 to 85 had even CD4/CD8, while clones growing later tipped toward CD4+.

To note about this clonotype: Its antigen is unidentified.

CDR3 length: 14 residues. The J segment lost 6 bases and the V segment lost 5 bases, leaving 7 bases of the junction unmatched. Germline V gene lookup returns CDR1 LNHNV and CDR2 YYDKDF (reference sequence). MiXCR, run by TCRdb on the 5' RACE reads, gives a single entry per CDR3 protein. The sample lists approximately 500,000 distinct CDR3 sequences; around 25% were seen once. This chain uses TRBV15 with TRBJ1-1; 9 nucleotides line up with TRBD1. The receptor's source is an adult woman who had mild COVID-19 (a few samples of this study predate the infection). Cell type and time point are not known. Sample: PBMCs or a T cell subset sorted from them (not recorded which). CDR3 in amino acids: CATSRDRVDPEAFF. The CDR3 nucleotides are TGTGCCACCAGCCGGGACAGGGTCGACCCTGAAGCTTTCTTT.